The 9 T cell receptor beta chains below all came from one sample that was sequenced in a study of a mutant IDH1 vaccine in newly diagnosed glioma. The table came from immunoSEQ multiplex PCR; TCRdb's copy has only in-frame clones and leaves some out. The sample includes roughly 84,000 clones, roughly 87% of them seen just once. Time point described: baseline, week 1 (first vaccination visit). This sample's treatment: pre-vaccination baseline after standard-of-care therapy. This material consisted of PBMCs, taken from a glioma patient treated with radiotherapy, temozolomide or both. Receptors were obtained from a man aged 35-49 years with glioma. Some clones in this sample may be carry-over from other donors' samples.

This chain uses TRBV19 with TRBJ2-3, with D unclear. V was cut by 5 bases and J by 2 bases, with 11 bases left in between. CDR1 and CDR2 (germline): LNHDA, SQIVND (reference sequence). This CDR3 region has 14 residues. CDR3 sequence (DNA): TGTGCCAGTAGTCCCTCGCCATCCACAGATACGCAGTATTTT. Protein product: CASSPSPSTDTQYF.

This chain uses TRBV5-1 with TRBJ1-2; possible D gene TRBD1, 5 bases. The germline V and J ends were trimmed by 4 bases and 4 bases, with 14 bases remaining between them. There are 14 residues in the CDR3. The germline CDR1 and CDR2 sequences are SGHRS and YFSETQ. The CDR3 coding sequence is TGCGCCAGCAGCGAAATAGGGGATTCCTATGGCTACACCTTC. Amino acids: CASSEIGDSYGYTF.

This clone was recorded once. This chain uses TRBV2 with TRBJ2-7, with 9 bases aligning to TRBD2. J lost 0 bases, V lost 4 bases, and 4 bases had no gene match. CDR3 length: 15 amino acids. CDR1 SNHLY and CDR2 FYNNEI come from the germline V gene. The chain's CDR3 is CASSVAGAGSYEQYF. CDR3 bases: TGTGCCAGCAGTGTAGCGGGGGCCGGCTCCTACGAGCAGTACTTC. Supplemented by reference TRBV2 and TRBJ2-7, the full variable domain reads EPEVTQTPSHQVTQMGQEVILRCVPISNHLYFYWYRQILGQKVEFLVSFYNNEISEKSEIFDDQFSVERPDGSNFTLKIRSTKLEDSAMYFCASSVAGAGSYEQYFGPGTRLTVT.

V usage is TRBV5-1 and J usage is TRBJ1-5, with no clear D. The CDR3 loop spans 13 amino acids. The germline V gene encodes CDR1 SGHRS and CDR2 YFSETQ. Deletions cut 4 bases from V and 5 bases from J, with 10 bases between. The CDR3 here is CASSPEGDQPQHF. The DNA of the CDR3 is TGCGCCAGCAGCCCAGAGGGCGATCAGCCCCAGCATTTT.

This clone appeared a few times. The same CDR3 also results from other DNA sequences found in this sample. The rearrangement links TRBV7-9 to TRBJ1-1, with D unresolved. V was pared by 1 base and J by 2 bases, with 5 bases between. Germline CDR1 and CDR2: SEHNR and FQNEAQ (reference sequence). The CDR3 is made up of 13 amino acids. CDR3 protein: CASSLGSNTEAFF. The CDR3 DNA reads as TGTGCCAGCAGCTTAGGAAGTAACACTGAAGCTTTCTTT.

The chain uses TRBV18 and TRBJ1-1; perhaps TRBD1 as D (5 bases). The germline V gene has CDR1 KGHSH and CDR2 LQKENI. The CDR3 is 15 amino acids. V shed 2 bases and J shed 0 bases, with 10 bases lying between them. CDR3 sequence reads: CASSPWEGMNTEAFF. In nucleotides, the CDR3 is TGTGCCAGCTCACCATGGGAGGGGATGAACACTGAAGCTTTCTTT. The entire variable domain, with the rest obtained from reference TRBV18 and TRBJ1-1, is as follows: NAGVMQNPRHLVRRRGQEARLRCSPMKGHSHVYWYRQLPEEGLKFMVYLQKENIIDESGMPKERFSAEFPKEGPSILRIQQVVRGDSAAYFCASSPWEGMNTEAFFGQGTRLTVV.

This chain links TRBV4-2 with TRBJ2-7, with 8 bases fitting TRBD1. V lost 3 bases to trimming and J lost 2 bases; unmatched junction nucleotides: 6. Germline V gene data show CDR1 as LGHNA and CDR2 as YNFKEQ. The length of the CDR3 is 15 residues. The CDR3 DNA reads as TGTGCCAGCAGCCAGGCCGGGACAGGAGCCTACGAGCAGTACTTC. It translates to CASSQAGTGAYEQYF.

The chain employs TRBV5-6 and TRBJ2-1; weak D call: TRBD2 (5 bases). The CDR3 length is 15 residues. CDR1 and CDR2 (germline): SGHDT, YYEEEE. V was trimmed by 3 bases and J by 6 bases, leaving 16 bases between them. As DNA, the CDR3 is TGTGCCAGCAGCTACCCGGGGTTCCTGGGCAATGAGCAGTTCTTC. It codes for CASSYPGFLGNEQFF.

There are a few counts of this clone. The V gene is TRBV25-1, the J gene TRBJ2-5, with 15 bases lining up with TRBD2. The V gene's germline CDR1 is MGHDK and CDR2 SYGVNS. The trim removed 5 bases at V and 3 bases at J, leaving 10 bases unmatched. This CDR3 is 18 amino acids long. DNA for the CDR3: TGTGCCAGCAGTCCCAGGACTAGCGGGGGGGCCGGTGAAGAGACCCAGTACTTC. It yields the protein CASSPRTSGGAGEETQYF.